The following is a TCR beta chain sequence with its context. Its target is unknown. This entry belongs to a study of T cell responses to AZD1222 COVID-19 vaccine. Findings and limits, study-wide: Spike was spanned by vaccine-associated CD4 TCRs, which were dominant at 160-218 and 743-854.

Some clones are missing from TCRdb's copy, which holds only in-frame ones; the method was immunoSEQ multiplex PCR. The table has 140,000 to 150,000 clones, roughly nine tenths seen once; the top ten hold around 1.5%. The germline CDR1 and CDR2 sequences are MGHRA and YSYEKL. The CDR3 extends over 17 amino acids. Trimming took 0 bases from V and 7 from J; bases not matched to a gene: 10. This TCR was recovered from an adult in good health. The chain recombines TRBV4-1 with TRBJ2-1; 9 bases fit TRBD1. The input for sequencing was peripheral blood, taken on day 0 of AZD1222 vaccination. The CDR3 DNA is TGCGCCAGCAGCCAAGACCGTTCGCCGACAGGGGGAAATGAGCAGTTCTTC. Translation: CASSQDRSPTGGNEQFF.